These 28 T cell receptor beta chains were sequenced from one sample in a study of CD8+ T cells in alopecia areata. Treatment specified: oral pan-JAK inhibitor, 5-10 mg twice daily. Extracted from the samples, RNA was reverse transcribed into cDNA to serve as the sequencing template. Profiled with immunoSEQ multiplex PCR; TCRdb holds only in-frame clones, not every one. The profile shows some 130,000 clones, about 50% of them singletons. The material sequenced was CD4+ T cells sorted from blood, taken at week 4, from a patient treated with tofacitinib. These receptors originate from a human donor with alopecia areata.

This chain joins TRBV5-6 and TRBJ1-2, with 10 bases that match TRBD1. Germline-derived CDR1 and CDR2 are SGHDT and YYEEEE. Trimming cost V 4 bases and J 4 bases; bases outside gene matches: 4. The CDR3 is 14 amino acids. CDR3 coding DNA: TGTGCCAGCAGCATCCGGACAGGGGGCTATGGCTACACCTTC. Translated, it gives CASSIRTGGYGYTF.

The V gene is TRBV27, the J gene TRBJ2-7, with TRBD1 matching 10 bases. CDR1 is MNHEY and CDR2 is SMNVEV in the germline V gene (reference sequence). The V gene end was trimmed by 5 bases and the J gene end by 2 bases; junction bases not matched to a gene: 9. This CDR3 has 16 residues. CDR3 residues: CASSRPGQGGPYEQYF. The CDR3 nucleotides read TGTGCCAGCAGTCGTCCCGGACAGGGGGGACCCTACGAGCAGTACTTC.

This clone has a handful of counts. V is TRBV30 and J is TRBJ1-1, with D maybe TRBD1 (6 bases). The V and J ends lost 2 bases and 14 bases respectively, with 21 bases between them. The CDR3 is 13 residues long. The germline gives CDR1 GTSNPN, CDR2 SVGIG (reference sequence). In nucleotides, the CDR3 is TGTGCCTGGAGTATTCAGGGGCCCGGGAGTGGGTTCTTT. The encoded protein is CAWSIQGPGSGFF.

The gene calls are TRBV29-1 and TRBJ2-7; unclear D gene. This CDR3 is 12 amino acids long. Trimming left V 1 base short and J 5 bases short, with 9 bases between. CDR1 is SQVTM, CDR2 ANQGSEA, per germline. DNA of the CDR3: TGCAGCGTTGAAGGGCATGCCCACGAGCAGTACTTC. Translating gives CSVEGHAHEQYF.

V gene TRBV29-1 combines with J gene TRBJ1-6; no firm D call. The CDR3 runs 13 residues. CDR1 and CDR2 from the germline V gene are SQVTM and ANQGSEA. V dropped 6 bases and J dropped 6 bases, with 12 bases sitting between them. The CDR3 DNA is TGCAGCGTGAGGGAGGGTCTTAATTCACCCCTCCACTTT. As protein: CSVREGLNSPLHF.

This clone was seen a handful of times. The chain has TRBV7-3 and TRBJ2-6; no clear D. CDR1 SGHTA and CDR2 FQGTGA come from the germline V gene. The CDR3 totals 16 residues. Trimming took 2 bases from V and 0 from J, leaving 8 bases between them. DNA of the CDR3: TGTGCCAGCAGCTTACAACCAGGCTCTGGGGCCAACGTCCTGACTTTC. Encoded protein: CASSLQPGSGANVLTF.

The chain uses TRBV6-5 and TRBJ1-5; D might be TRBD1 (5 bases). Germline values: CDR1 MNHEY, CDR2 SVGAGI. V gave up 2 bases and J gave up 2 bases, with 7 bases separating them. There are 14 residues in the CDR3. Here the CDR3 reads CASSYGGGNQPQHF. The CDR3, as DNA: TGTGCCAGCAGTTACGGAGGGGGCAATCAGCCCCAGCATTTT.

The CDR3 DNA sequence: TGTGCCTGGCCGACTAGCGGATCTACGGTGGAGTACTTC. Protein: CAWPTSGSTVEYF. The chain employs TRBV30 and TRBJ2-7; 9 bases fit TRBD2. CDR3 length: 13 amino acids. Germline CDR1 is GTSNPN and CDR2 is SVGIG (reference sequence). Losses at the gene ends were 5 bases for V and 11 bases for J; bases not matched to a gene: 13.

This chain connects TRBV7-2 to TRBJ1-4; a weak D match, TRBD1 (6 bases). CDR3 length: 15 residues. Between the trimmed V and J ends, which lost 1 base and 11 bases, there was a span of 17 bases. In germline, CDR1 is SGHTA, CDR2 FQGNSA. In nucleotides, the CDR3 is TGTGCCAGCAGCTTAGGATTACCGGGACATGGGAAACTGTTTTTT. It encodes CASSLGLPGHGKLFF.

The chain combines TRBV7-3 with TRBJ2-1; D is undetermined. V dropped 1 base and J dropped 3 bases, with 1 base sitting between them. CDR1 and CDR2 (germline): SGHTA, FQGTGA. The CDR3 length is 12 residues. CDR3 nucleotides: TGTGCCAGCAGCTTAATCTACAATGAGCAGTTCTTC. Translation gives CASSLIYNEQFF.

This chain connects TRBV7-8 to TRBJ2-1, with TRBD2 matching 8 bases. Per the germline V gene, CDR1 is SGHVS and CDR2 is FQNEAQ. This CDR3 has 15 residues. Unmatched junction bases numbered 4, after V lost 1 base and J lost 5 bases. DNA for the CDR3: TGTGCCAGCAGCTTAGTTAACGGGGGGGACAATGAGCAGTTCTTC. It yields the protein CASSLVNGGDNEQFF.

This clone has just a few counts. The chain carries TRBV19 and TRBJ2-1; 7 positions match TRBD2. J gave up 2 bases and V 5 bases, and 9 bases lay outside the gene matches. CDR3 size: 16 residues. The germline V gene encodes CDR1 LNHDA and CDR2 SQIVND (reference sequence). CDR3 nucleotide sequence: TGTGCCAGTAGTCCGGGACTACACCTGACCTACAATGAGCAGTTCTTC. Translated: CASSPGLHLTYNEQFF. Looking up the rest from reference TRBV19 and TRBJ2-1 gives the full variable domain: DGGITQSPKYLFRKEGQNVTLSCEQNLNHDAMYWYRQDPGQGLRLIYYSQIVNDFQKGDIAEGYSVSREKKESFPLTVTSAQKNPTAFYLCASSPGLHLTYNEQFFGPGTRLTVL.

Comments on this clone: One end of the junction does not line up with germline, which may come from a read error. V usage is TRBV9 and J usage is TRBJ2-7, with 12 bases identical to TRBD2. Germline values: CDR1 SGDLS, CDR2 YYNGEE. There are 14 residues in the CDR3. The CDR3 sequence is CASSLEGLAGEQCF. The DNA for the CDR3 is TGTGCCAGCAGCCTCGAGGGACTAGCGGGCGAGCAGTGCTTC.

The rearrangement links TRBV25-1 to TRBJ1-1; D is perhaps TRBD1 (6 bases). Germline V gene data show CDR1 as MGHDK and CDR2 as SYGVNS. Trimming shortened V by 10 bases and J by 0 bases, and 12 bases separated the two germline ends. CDR3 size: 13 residues. The CDR3 DNA follows: TGTGCCACCAAACAGGGTATGAACACTGAAGCTTTCTTT. This codes for CATKQGMNTEAFF.

This chain uses TRBV6-5 with TRBJ2-3; tentatively, D is TRBD1 (6 bases). Germline V gives CDR1 MNHEY, CDR2 SVGAGI. V was clipped by 4 bases and J by 4 bases, with 12 bases between them. CDR3 length equals 14 residues. The CDR3, as DNA: TGTGCCAGCAGTTTATCAGGGGTTCCAGATACGCAGTATTTT. It translates to CASSLSGVPDTQYF.

The chain links TRBV7-3 to TRBJ2-2; 9 bases align to TRBD1. Trimming at V came to 2 bases and at J to 1 base, leaving 2 bases not matched to a gene. CDR1 and CDR2 from the germline V gene are SGHTA and FQGTGA. The CDR3 has 16 amino acids. Written as DNA, the CDR3 is TGTGCCAGCAGCTTAGGGGGACAGGGGAACACCGGGGAGCTGTTTTTT. Translated: CASSLGGQGNTGELFF.

V usage is TRBV5-1 and J usage is TRBJ2-1; 10 nucleotides align to TRBD2. The V and J ends lost 0 bases and 9 bases, in that order; junction bases with no gene match: 12. This CDR3 contains 17 residues. In germline, CDR1 is SGHRS, CDR2 YFSETQ. The CDR3 protein is CASSLELLAGDGGEQFF. The CDR3 DNA follows: TGCGCCAGCAGCTTGGAGTTGCTAGCGGGAGATGGTGGTGAGCAGTTCTTC.

This clone appeared a few times. This chain links TRBV14 with TRBJ2-7; D is undetermined. The V end was cut by 4 bases, the J end by 1 base, with 5 bases between. Germline CDR1 SGHDN, CDR2 FVKESK. The CDR3 runs 12 residues. CDR3 coding DNA: TGTGCCAGCAGCCGTTCGTCCTACGAGCAGTACTTC. Its translation: CASSRSSYEQYF.

This clone was seen a few times. The J gene is TRBJ1-1, the V gene TRBV18, with TRBD1 as a possible D gene (5 bases). Germline CDR1 is KGHSH and CDR2 is LQKENI. The CDR3 is made up of 14 amino acids. V was trimmed by 3 bases and J by 2 bases, leaving 10 bases between them. CDR3 loop: CASSPKTVNTEAFF. In DNA, the CDR3 is TGTGCCAGCTCACCGAAGACAGTCAACACTGAAGCTTTCTTT.

As concerns this clone: Other DNA sequences of this sample code for an identical CDR3. The rearrangement links TRBV30 to TRBJ1-2, with D perhaps TRBD1 (6 bases). The CDR3 is made up of 13 amino acids. V was clipped by 0 bases and J by 2 bases, with 7 bases between them. In germline, CDR1 is GTSNPN, CDR2 SVGIG (reference sequence). Written as DNA, the CDR3 is TGTGCCTGGAGTGTTAGGGGGAACTATGGCTACACCTTC. This codes for CAWSVRGNYGYTF.

The rearrangement links TRBV7-8 to TRBJ2-4, with D tentatively TRBD2 (5 bases). The CDR3 has 16 residues. Germline-derived CDR1 and CDR2 are SGHVS and FQNEAQ. Trimming cost V 3 bases and J 0 bases, with 12 bases left between them. The CDR3 coding sequence is TGTGCCAGCAGCTTGGCTTCCACTAGAGCCAAAAACATTCAGTACTTC. Translating it yields CASSLASTRAKNIQYF.

The chain uses TRBV30 and TRBJ1-2; no definite D call. Per germline, CDR1 GTSNPN and CDR2 SVGIG (reference sequence). V was trimmed by 2 bases and J by 3 bases, leaving 10 bases between them. This CDR3 spans 13 amino acids. CDR3 nucleotide sequence: TGTGCCTGGAGTCTTGACGGAGACTATGGCTACACCTTC. Translating it yields CAWSLDGDYGYTF.

The chain links TRBV5-4 to TRBJ2-1, with TRBD1 matching over 9 bases. Per the germline V gene, CDR1 is SGHNT and CDR2 is YYREEE (reference sequence). V lost 5 bases, J lost 6 bases, and 12 bases stayed unmatched. The CDR3 consists of 16 residues. This CDR3 is CASREGGQGRLNEQFF. The CDR3 DNA sequence: TGTGCCAGCAGGGAGGGAGGACAGGGGCGGCTCAATGAGCAGTTCTTC.

This chain uses TRBV29-1 with TRBJ2-7; unclear D gene. V lost 4 bases and J lost 2, with 9 bases in between. The CDR3 loop spans 12 amino acids. Germline CDR1 and CDR2: SQVTM and ANQGSEA. The CDR3, as DNA: TGCAGCGTTGTTAGGTCGGCCTACGAGCAGTACTTC. It yields the protein CSVVRSAYEQYF.

The V and J genes are TRBV29-1 and TRBJ2-3, with D maybe TRBD1 (5 bases). CDR3 length: 14 residues. The germline gives CDR1 SQVTM, CDR2 ANQGSEA. Deletions cut 5 bases from V and 1 base from J, with 13 bases between. The CDR3 DNA reads as TGCAGCGTTCAGCGACAGTATGGCACAGATACGCAGTATTTT. Protein sequence: CSVQRQYGTDTQYF.

Only a few counts were recorded for this clone. J is TRBJ1-2 and V is TRBV29-1, with a weak D call TRBD1 (5 bases). Germline CDR1 reads SQVTM; CDR2 reads ANQGSEA. The V and J ends lost 7 bases and 4 bases respectively, with 22 bases between them. This CDR3 contains 15 residues. As DNA, the CDR3 is TGCAGCGCTAACCCAGATCGGGCAGGGATCTATGGCTACACCTTC. It encodes CSANPDRAGIYGYTF.

This clone was counted between two and nine times. The chain carries TRBV5-1 and TRBJ1-5; 9 bases line up with TRBD1. Germline V CDR1 and CDR2: SGHRS, YFSETQ. CDR3 length: 15 amino acids. The trim removed 2 bases at V and 5 bases at J, leaving 5 bases unmatched. The CDR3 loop is CASSLTGGKDQPQHF. The CDR3 DNA reads TGCGCCAGCAGCTTAACAGGGGGCAAAGATCAGCCCCAGCATTTT.

The sample holds a few counts of this clone. Other nucleotide sequences in the sample specify the same CDR3. This chain links TRBV30 with TRBJ2-3, with D unresolved. This CDR3 region has 11 residues. Germline V CDR1 and CDR2: GTSNPN, SVGIG (reference sequence). V lost 1 base to trimming and J lost 6 bases, with 5 bases between them. For the CDR3, the DNA is TGTGCCTGGAGTGGGGCCGATACGCAGTATTTT. Translated: CAWSGADTQYF.